This T cell receptor beta chain stems from a study of T-cell memory formation after mild COVID-19. At the level of the study: TCR clusters were mostly confined to one donor each.

TCRdb recomputed calls from the 5' RACE reads with MiXCR, one row per CDR3 protein. This table holds about 340,000 distinct CDR3 sequences, over 10% found once. Findings and caveats of the study: Clones that shrank (day 15 to 85) were balanced CD4/CD8, whereas later expanders leaned CD4+.

This clonotype was detected ten times or more. No antigen is known for it. The germline gives CDR1 MNHEY, CDR2 SVGEGT. V shed 3 bases, J shed 6 bases, and the junction held 11 bases outside the gene matches. The CDR3 covers 16 residues. The specimen was PBMCs or a T cell subset sorted from them (not recorded which). The TCR originated in a man aged 18 to 29 who had mild COVID-19 (a few samples of this study predate the infection). Cell type and time point are not known. V is TRBV6-2 or TRBV6-3 and J is TRBJ2-3; 8 positions match TRBD2. Here the CDR3 reads CASSYDDGGAMDTQYF. In DNA form, the CDR3 reads TGTGCCAGCAGTTATGATGACGGGGGGGCTATGGATACGCAGTATTTT.